One sample yielded the 18 T cell receptor beta chains listed below, sequenced in a study of early T cells in non-severe SARS-CoV-2 infection (dated by TCRdb to the early 2020s). Library method: 5' RACE. Sequencing took place on a NextSeq 500. TCRdb reanalyzed the raw reads on its own, using fastp at Q25 for trimming and MiXCR for clone calling, and kept in-frame beta chains. For every CDR3 protein sequence, its rows merge into one entry that carries the most common genes and DNA. The sample table lists some 75,000 distinct CDR3 sequences, roughly 13% of them with a count of one. The ten largest clones add up to about 1.5% of the sample. Sequencing was performed on whole blood. Receptors were obtained from an adult who was a healthcare worker with PCR-confirmed SARS-CoV-2 infection or an uninfected control (not recorded which).

The chain couples TRBV5-4 to TRBJ1-1; 7 bases map to TRBD1. Germline CDR1 and CDR2: SGHNT and YYREEE (reference sequence). This CDR3 contains 14 residues. V was pared by 2 bases and J by 5 bases, with 6 bases of the junction left unmatched. The CDR3 reads CASSLDRVGTEAFF. The CDR3 DNA reads TGTGCCAGCAGCTTAGACAGGGTGGGGACTGAAGCTTTCTTT.

This clonotype was found many times. This sequence joins TRBV20-1 and TRBJ1-1; D not certain. Germline assignment: CDR1 DFQATT and CDR2 SNEGSKA (reference sequence). With 3 bases removed from V and 1 base from J, the gap between germline ends came to 15 bases. The CDR3 has 15 residues. As DNA, the CDR3 is TGCAGTGCTAGGAACAGTCGGACGGGGAACACTGAAGCTTTCTTT. The encoded protein is CSARNSRTGNTEAFF.

V gene TRBV2 combines with J gene TRBJ1-2; the D gene is possibly TRBD1 (5 bases). Germline CDR1 reads SNHLY; CDR2 reads FYNNEI. There are 13 residues in the CDR3. Deletions cut 6 bases from V and 0 bases from J, with 8 bases between. This chain's CDR3 is CASRPTANYGYTF. DNA for the CDR3: TGTGCCAGCAGACCGACAGCTAACTATGGCTACACCTTC.

There are a few counts of this clonotype. This chain links TRBV10-3 with TRBJ2-3; no reliable D call. The CDR3 is 15 amino acids. The V end lost 8 bases, the J end lost 0 bases, and 15 bases lay between the germline ends. Germline CDR1 and CDR2: ENHRY and SYGVKD. CDR3 nucleotide sequence: TGTGCCATCGCATGGAGTAGGAGTAGCACAGATACGCAGTATTTT. Protein product: CAIAWSRSSTDTQYF.

This chain links TRBV29-1 with TRBJ1-1; D not certain. Germline CDR1 is SQVTM and CDR2 is ANQGSEA. V was clipped by 7 bases and J by 2 bases, with 5 bases between them. The CDR3 covers 10 residues. The CDR3 region is CSASNTEAFF. CDR3 nucleotide sequence: TGCAGCGCCTCTAACACTGAAGCTTTCTTT.

This clonotype was counted ten times or more. The rearrangement uses TRBV3-1 and TRBJ2-3; 9 bases agree with TRBD1. With V trimmed by 1 base and J by 5 bases, 7 bases remained unmatched. CDR1 and CDR2 from the germline V gene are LGHDT and YNNKEL (reference sequence). The CDR3 contains 16 residues. In nucleotides, the CDR3 is TGTGCCAGCAGCCAAGGGGGGACAGGGCGGAGAGATACGCAGTATTTT. Its translation: CASSQGGTGRRDTQYF.

The sample holds many counts of this clonotype. The chain uses TRBV5-6 and TRBJ1-1; D not resolved. V was trimmed by 5 bases and J by 1 base, leaving 12 bases between them. This CDR3 has 14 amino acids. From germline, CDR1 is SGHDT and CDR2 YYEEEE. The CDR3 sequence is CASRDASTNTEAFF. In DNA form, the CDR3 reads TGTGCCAGCAGGGACGCCAGTACGAACACTGAAGCTTTCTTT.

This clonotype was counted a few times. The V and J genes are TRBV6-5 and TRBJ2-7; weak D call: TRBD1 (7 bases). The CDR3 extends over 15 amino acids. Germline assignment: CDR1 MNHEY and CDR2 SVGAGI. V gave up 5 bases and J gave up 2 bases, with 16 bases separating them. For the CDR3, the DNA is TGTGCCAGCAGTCCTACCGCGGGACAGCCCTACGAGCAGTACTTC. It specifies CASSPTAGQPYEQYF.

This clonotype was detected only a few times. This sequence joins TRBV12-5 and TRBJ1-2; no firm D call. CDR3 length: 17 residues. Germline CDR1 LGHNT, CDR2 FRNRAP. The germline V and J ends were trimmed by 0 bases and 0 bases, with 14 bases remaining between them. The CDR3, as DNA: TGTGCTAGTGGTTTGGTACTTGGGCAAACAGCTAACTATGGCTACACCTTC. Its protein product is CASGLVLGQTANYGYTF.

This clonotype was recorded at least ten times. V is TRBV7-8 and J is TRBJ2-3; no definite D call. Looked up from germline, CDR1 is SGHVS and CDR2 is FQNEAQ. The CDR3 is 13 amino acids. The V gene lost 3 bases and the J gene lost 10 bases, with 14 bases spanning the gap. The CDR3 here is CASSFNTRASQYF. The CDR3 coding sequence is TGTGCCAGCAGCTTCAACACCCGAGCTTCGCAGTATTTT.

This clonotype was seen at least ten times. The V and J genes are TRBV7-6 and TRBJ1-3; no reliable D call. This CDR3 has 12 residues. Germline CDR1 is SGHVS and CDR2 is FNYEAQ. CDR3 sequence: CATSHGENTIYF. The CDR3 nucleotides read TGTGCAACAAGTCACGGAGAAAACACCATATATTTT.

The gene calls are TRBV7-2 and TRBJ1-1, with D uncertain. This CDR3 is 14 amino acids long. Trimming took 3 bases from V and 0 from J, leaving 8 bases between them. The V gene's germline CDR1 is SGHTA and CDR2 FQGNSA. The CDR3 DNA sequence: TGTGCCAGCAGCTTCCGGGCCCTGAACACTGAAGCTTTCTTT. This encodes CASSFRALNTEAFF.

This clonotype showed up many times. The CDR3 coding sequence is TGTGCCAGTAGCGAGGGGGTAACGCAGCCCCAGCATTTT. Amino acids: CASSEGVTQPQHF. This chain links TRBV19 with TRBJ1-5; D might be TRBD1 (6 bases). This CDR3 has 13 amino acids. V lost 6 bases to trimming and J lost 7 bases, with 13 bases between them. Per germline, CDR1 LNHDA and CDR2 SQIVND (reference sequence).

This clonotype was detected many times. V and J are TRBV20-1 and TRBJ1-1; perhaps TRBD1 as D (5 bases). Germline V CDR1 and CDR2: DFQATT, SNEGSKA (reference sequence). Trimming left V 1 base short and J 1 base short, with 13 bases between. This CDR3 is 15 amino acids long. The CDR3 sequence is CSARVPPGPNTEAFF. For the CDR3, the DNA is TGCAGTGCTAGAGTTCCCCCAGGGCCGAACACTGAAGCTTTCTTT.

The rearrangement links TRBV6-6 to TRBJ2-5, with 10 bases identical to TRBD2. Germline V gene lookup returns CDR1 MNHNY and CDR2 SVGAGI (reference sequence). Trimming at V came to 6 bases and at J to 5 bases, leaving 9 bases not matched to a gene. The CDR3 totals 15 residues. The DNA for the CDR3 is TGTGCCAGCAGCCAGCGGGAGGGGCTGAGGGAGACCCAGTACTTC. This codes for CASSQREGLRETQYF.

This clonotype has a count of ten or more. The V and J genes are TRBV11-3 and TRBJ1-1; 7 bases fit TRBD1. J gave up 1 base and V 5 bases, and 4 bases lay outside the gene matches. The CDR3 spans 14 residues. Germline V gene data show CDR1 as SGHNT and CDR2 as YENEEA. The CDR3 sequence: CASSETGPNTEAFF. The CDR3 DNA is TGTGCCAGCAGCGAGACAGGGCCGAACACTGAAGCTTTCTTT. The full variable domain, its missing parts supplied by reference TRBV11-3 and TRBJ1-1, is EAGVVQSPRYKIIEKKQPVAFWCNPISGHNTLYWYLQNLGQGPELLIRYENEEAVDDSQLPKDRFSAERLKGVDSTLKIQPAELGDSAVYLCASSETGPNTEAFFGQGTRLTVV.

This clonotype has just a few counts. This chain joins TRBV12-3 or TRBV12-4 and TRBJ2-3; possibly TRBD1 for D (6 bases). The CDR3 extends over 18 amino acids. Deletions cut 5 bases from V and 1 base from J, with 22 bases between. CDR3 amino acids: CASSRTAPILFGTDTQYF. In DNA, the CDR3 is TGTGCCAGCAGTAGGACAGCTCCCATACTATTTGGCACAGATACGCAGTATTTT.

The chain couples TRBV7-3 to TRBJ2-2; D might be TRBD1 (5 bases). CDR3 length equals 13 residues. V gave up 3 bases and J gave up 6 bases, with 8 bases separating them. Per germline, CDR1 SGHTA and CDR2 FQGTGA. CDR3 coding DNA: TGTGCCAGCAGCTTTGCAGGGTCCGGGGAGCTGTTTTTT. Translating it yields CASSFAGSGELFF. Variable domain in full (rest from reference TRBV7-3 and TRBJ2-2): GAGVSQTPSNKVTEKGKYVELRCDPISGHTALYWYRQSLGQGPEFLIYFQGTGAADDSGLPNDRFFAVRPEGSVSTLKIQRTERGDSAVYLCASSFAGSGELFFGEGSRLTVL.